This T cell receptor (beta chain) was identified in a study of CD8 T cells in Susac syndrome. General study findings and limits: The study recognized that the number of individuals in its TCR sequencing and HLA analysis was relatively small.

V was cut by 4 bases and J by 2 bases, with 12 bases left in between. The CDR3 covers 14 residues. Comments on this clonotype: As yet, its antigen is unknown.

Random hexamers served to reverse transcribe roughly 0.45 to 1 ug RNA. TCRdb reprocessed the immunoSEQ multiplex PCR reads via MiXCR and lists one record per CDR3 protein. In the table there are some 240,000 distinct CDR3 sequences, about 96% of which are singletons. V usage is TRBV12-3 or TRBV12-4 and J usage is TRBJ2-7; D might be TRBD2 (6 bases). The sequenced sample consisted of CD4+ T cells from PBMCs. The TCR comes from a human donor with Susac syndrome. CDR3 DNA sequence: TGTGCCAGCAGTTCTGAGGGCGGGGCCTACGAGCAGTACTTC. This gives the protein CASSSEGGAYEQYF.